The 31 T cell receptor beta chains presented below share a single source sample, sequenced in a study of blood T cell repertoires in COVID-19. The method was immunoSEQ multiplex PCR; TCRdb's version includes in-frame clones alone and lacks a portion of them. In the table there are about 160,000 clones, approximately 79% of which are singletons. The sample was peripheral blood. These receptors were taken from a woman aged 40 to 49 with COVID-19, enrolled during active disease.

The gene calls are TRBV24-1 and TRBJ1-2; perhaps TRBD1 as D (6 bases). Germline V gives CDR1 KGHDR, CDR2 SFDVKD. This CDR3 region has 14 residues. The V gene lost 3 bases and the J gene lost 8 bases, with 15 bases spanning the gap. CDR3 bases: TGTGCCACCAGTGATCAAACAGGGTCGGGCGGCTACACCTTC. As protein: CATSDQTGSGGYTF.

The chain carries TRBV19 and TRBJ2-2; no clear D gene. V gave up 7 bases and J gave up 1 base, with 10 bases separating them. The CDR3 is 14 residues long. In germline, CDR1 is LNHDA, CDR2 SQIVND (reference sequence). CDR3 nucleotide sequence: TGTGCCAGTACCGTCGGCGGGAACACCGGGGAGCTGTTTTTT. Its translation: CASTVGGNTGELFF.

This chain uses TRBV27 with TRBJ1-2; D unclear. The CDR3 is 15 amino acids. Trimming took off 5 bases at V and 0 bases at J, with 13 bases between the two ends. CDR1 MNHEY and CDR2 SMNVEV come from the germline V gene (reference sequence). As DNA, the CDR3 is TGTGCCAGCAGTCCCCCGGGAGCTTCTAACTATGGCTACACCTTC. It translates to CASSPPGASNYGYTF.

The chain couples TRBV7-8 to TRBJ2-3; TRBD1 matches 8 bases. The J segment lost 2 bases and the V segment lost 5 bases, leaving 6 bases of the junction unmatched. CDR1 is SGHVS, CDR2 FQNEAQ, per germline. The CDR3 length is 15 residues. The DNA of the CDR3 is TGTGCCAGCAGCATGGACAGGGTCCACACAGATACGCAGTATTTT. It yields the protein CASSMDRVHTDTQYF. The complete variable domain, with remaining parts taken from reference TRBV7-8 and TRBJ2-3, reads GAGVSQSPRYKVAKRGQDVALRCDPISGHVSLFWYQQALGQGPEFLTYFQNEAQLDKSGLPSDRFFAERPEGSVSTLKIQRTQQEDSAVYLCASSMDRVHTDTQYFGPGTRLTVL.

The chain is built from TRBV6-1 and TRBJ2-5, with D maybe TRBD2 (6 bases). CDR1 is MNHNS, CDR2 SASEGT, per germline. Trimming stripped 1 base from V and 3 bases from J, with 9 bases between. The CDR3 contains 14 residues. The CDR3 DNA reads TGTGCCAGCAGTGAAGTCGGGAGTGAAGAGACCCAGTACTTC. It yields the protein CASSEVGSEETQYF.

The rearrangement uses TRBV28 and TRBJ1-2, with TRBD1 matching over 8 bases. The CDR3 length is 14 residues. The ends lost 5 bases at V and 5 bases at J; junction bases unmatched: 7. CDR1 is MDHEN and CDR2 is SYDVKM in the germline V gene. The CDR3 region has the DNA TGTGCCAGCAGTCCCCAGGGGGCTGGGTATGGCTACACCTTC. Translating gives CASSPQGAGYGYTF.

This chain joins TRBV5-6 and TRBJ1-3; D gene ambiguous. CDR1 is SGHDT and CDR2 is YYEEEE in the germline V gene. V lost 4 bases and J 0 bases, leaving 17 bases between the germline ends. This CDR3 spans 17 amino acids. In nucleotides, the CDR3 is TGTGCCAGCAGCCGCGTCGGACTGCCCAGCTCTGGAAACACCATATATTTT. Residues: CASSRVGLPSSGNTIYF.

The V and J genes are TRBV19 and TRBJ1-4; D is ambiguous. This CDR3 comprises 14 residues. In germline, CDR1 is LNHDA, CDR2 SQIVND (reference sequence). V lost 3 bases and J 2 bases, leaving 7 bases between the germline ends. For the CDR3, the DNA is TGTGCCAGTAGTATGCAGTGGACTAATGAAAAACTGTTTTTT. This codes for CASSMQWTNEKLFF.

The rearrangement links TRBV6-5 to TRBJ1-1; D might be TRBD1 (6 bases). V lost 6 bases, J lost 4 bases, and 15 bases lay in between. Germline lookup yields CDR1 MNHEY and CDR2 SVGAGI. The CDR3 has 14 amino acids. Here the CDR3 DNA reads TGTGCCAGCAGGGATACAGGGCGGAGCACTGAAGCTTTCTTT. It is translated as CASRDTGRSTEAFF.

The chain recombines TRBV19 with TRBJ2-7, with 10 bases fitting TRBD2. CDR1 is LNHDA and CDR2 is SQIVND in the germline V gene (reference sequence). This CDR3 is built from 14 residues. J gave up 2 bases and V 2 bases, and 0 bases lay outside the gene matches. CDR3 DNA sequence: TGTGCCAGTAGTATAACTAGCGGGACCTACGAGCAGTACTTC. It translates to CASSITSGTYEQYF.

V gene TRBV7-9 combines with J gene TRBJ2-7; D is unresolved. In germline, CDR1 is SEHNR, CDR2 FQNEAQ (reference sequence). V was cut by 1 base and J by 2 bases, with 3 bases left in between. This CDR3 spans 12 amino acids. CDR3 in DNA: TGTGCCAGCAGCTTAGAGCCCTACGAGCAGTACGTC. Amino acid sequence: CASSLEPYEQYV.

This clone was seen a few times. This sequence joins TRBV28 and TRBJ2-5; 10 bases map to TRBD2. Germline V gene data show CDR1 as MDHEN and CDR2 as SYDVKM. The CDR3 spans 16 residues. Trimming at V came to 4 bases and at J to 2 bases, leaving 7 bases not matched to a gene. CDR3 coding DNA: TGTGCCAGCAGTTCAATCAGGACTAGCGGACAAGAGACCCAGTACTTC. The encoded protein is CASSSIRTSGQETQYF.

The genes are TRBV28 and TRBJ2-7; D unclear. This CDR3 is built from 11 residues. V was pared by 5 bases and J by 4 bases, with 6 bases between. Germline V lookup: CDR1 MDHEN, CDR2 SYDVKM. CDR3 bases: TGTGCCAGCAGTGCTAATTACGAGCAGTACTTC. This gives the protein CASSANYEQYF.

The rearrangement links TRBV2 to TRBJ2-5; 11 positions match TRBD2. CDR1 SNHLY and CDR2 FYNNEI come from the germline V gene. Trimming at V came to 0 bases and at J to 1 base, leaving 1 base not matched to a gene. The CDR3 totals 16 residues. This chain's CDR3 is CASSEALAGGQETQYF. The CDR3, as DNA: TGTGCCAGCAGTGAAGCGCTAGCGGGAGGCCAAGAGACCCAGTACTTC.

The chain links TRBV5-1 to TRBJ2-5; 9 nucleotides align to TRBD2. There are 16 residues in the CDR3. Losses at the gene ends were 3 bases for V and 1 base for J; bases not matched to a gene: 7. The germline CDR1 and CDR2 sequences are SGHRS and YFSETQ. CDR3 bases: TGCGCCAGCAGCTCGTTACTAGCGGGTCCCCAAGAGACCCAGTACTTC. Its translation: CASSSLLAGPQETQYF.

This chain joins TRBV5-1 and TRBJ2-1; TRBD2 aligns across 12 bases. Germline V gene sequence: CDR1 SGHRS, CDR2 YFSETQ. J was trimmed by 7 bases and V by 2 bases; bases with no gene match: 4. The CDR3 is 15 residues long. Written as DNA, the CDR3 is TGCGCCAGCAGCTTCGGACTAGCGGGACAAAATGAGCAGTTCTTC. This codes for CASSFGLAGQNEQFF.

This clone occurred a few times. The chain uses TRBV3-1 (or the pseudogene TRBV3-2) and TRBJ2-3; D gene ambiguous. The CDR3 is 14 residues long. V was clipped by 0 bases and J by 4 bases, with 8 bases between them. Germline loops: CDR1 LGHDT, CDR2 YNNKEL (reference sequence). The CDR3 DNA reads TGTGCCAGCAGCCAAGATTCTCCCCCAGATACGCAGTATTTT. Residues: CASSQDSPPDTQYF.

The chain recombines TRBV9 with TRBJ2-5; 11 bases agree with TRBD2. The CDR3 runs to 17 residues. The germline V gene has CDR1 SGDLS and CDR2 YYNGEE. Losses at the gene ends were 0 bases for V and 2 bases for J; bases not matched to a gene: 6. Here the CDR3 DNA reads TGTGCCAGCAGCGTAGGTACTAGCGGGGGCCAACAAGAGACCCAGTACTTC. Translating gives CASSVGTSGGQQETQYF.

The chain combines TRBV5-1 with TRBJ1-1; D possibly corresponds to TRBD1 (6 bases). V was pared by 2 bases and J by 0 bases, with 17 bases between. The CDR3 has 17 residues. Per the germline V gene, CDR1 is SGHRS and CDR2 is YFSETQ. CDR3 sequence reads: CASSFILKRTVNTEAFF. The DNA of the CDR3 is TGCGCCAGCAGCTTCATCTTAAAAAGGACAGTGAACACTGAAGCTTTCTTT.

This chain uses TRBV7-8 with TRBJ2-2; perhaps TRBD1 as D (5 bases). This CDR3 has 17 residues. CDR1 and CDR2 from the germline V gene are SGHVS and FQNEAQ. Trimming shortened V by 7 bases and J by 5 bases, and 23 bases separated the two germline ends. The CDR3 here is CASTPRTGGGGTGELFF. CDR3 DNA: TGTGCCAGCACCCCCCGAACAGGTGGTGGTGGGACCGGGGAGCTGTTTTTT. Full variable domain (rest looked up from reference TRBV7-8 and TRBJ2-2): GAGVSQSPRYKVAKRGQDVALRCDPISGHVSLFWYQQALGQGPEFLTYFQNEAQLDKSGLPSDRFFAERPEGSVSTLKIQRTQQEDSAVYLCASTPRTGGGGTGELFFGEGSRLTVL.

This rearrangement joins TRBV3-1 (or the pseudogene TRBV3-2) to TRBJ2-5, with 8 bases matching TRBD1. Unmatched junction bases numbered 13, after V lost 11 bases and J lost 5 bases. The V gene's germline CDR1 is LGHDT and CDR2 YNNKEL (reference sequence). There are 14 residues in the CDR3. This CDR3 is CAVQVDRVPETQYF. CDR3 in DNA: TGTGCCGTTCAAGTGGACAGGGTTCCGGAGACCCAGTACTTC.

V usage is TRBV5-1 and J usage is TRBJ2-1; TRBD2 agrees at 11 bases. The V and J ends lost 2 bases and 6 bases, in that order; junction bases with no gene match: 4. This CDR3 has 15 residues. Germline values: CDR1 SGHRS, CDR2 YFSETQ. DNA for the CDR3: TGCGCCAGCAGCTTACAACTAGCGGGAGTCAATGAGCAGTTCTTC. It yields the protein CASSLQLAGVNEQFF. The complete variable domain, with remaining parts taken from reference TRBV5-1 and TRBJ2-1, reads KAGVTQTPRYLIKTRGQQVTLSCSPISGHRSVSWYQQTPGQGLQFLFEYFSETQRNKGNFPGRFSGRQFSNSRSEMNVSTLELGDSALYLCASSLQLAGVNEQFFGPGTRLTVL.

This chain uses TRBV6-5 with TRBJ1-1, with TRBD1 matching 7 bases. V was clipped by 6 bases and J by 5 bases; unmatched bases: 3. The length of the CDR3 is 12 residues. The V gene's germline CDR1 is MNHEY and CDR2 SVGAGI. Here the CDR3 reads CASRRQGTEAFF. The CDR3 bases are TGTGCCAGCAGACGACAGGGAACTGAAGCTTTCTTT.

This rearrangement joins TRBV6-1 to TRBJ1-5, with D maybe TRBD1 (5 bases). The CDR3 has 15 amino acids. Germline CDR1 MNHNS, CDR2 SASEGT. Deletions cut 2 bases from V and 2 bases from J, with 10 bases between. This CDR3 is CASSEPGGGNQPQHF. The DNA of the CDR3 is TGTGCCAGCAGTGAACCGGGGGGAGGCAATCAGCCCCAGCATTTT.

The CDR3 region has the DNA TGTGCCAGCAGCGTGGGGACAGGGGCGAACACTGAAGCTTTCTTT. Translated, it gives CASSVGTGANTEAFF. The V and J genes are TRBV9 and TRBJ1-1; 10 bases map to TRBD1. Trimming removed 2 bases from V and 1 base from J; junction bases left unmatched: 2. The CDR3 spans 15 residues. The germline CDR1 and CDR2 sequences are SGDLS and YYNGEE.

The rearrangement links TRBV27 to TRBJ2-7; D unresolved. V lost 5 bases and J lost 4, with 18 bases in between. This CDR3 spans 15 amino acids. Germline values: CDR1 MNHEY, CDR2 SMNVEV (reference sequence). CDR3 in DNA: TGTGCCAGCAGTCGCCCCATCAACAACCAGTACGAGCAGTACTTC. It translates to CASSRPINNQYEQYF.

The gene calls are TRBV11-2 and TRBJ2-1; TRBD2 aligns across 8 bases. Germline CDR1 SGHAT, CDR2 FQNNGV. The ends lost 6 bases at V and 4 bases at J; junction bases unmatched: 8. There are 15 residues in the CDR3. The CDR3 spells CASRLTGGLYNEQFF. Written as DNA, the CDR3 is TGTGCCAGCAGACTGACGGGGGGGCTGTACAATGAGCAGTTCTTC.

This chain uses TRBV4-1 with TRBJ2-5; the match to TRBD1 covers 9 bases. CDR1 and CDR2 (germline): MGHRA, YSYEKL. V lost 1 base to trimming and J lost 2 bases; unmatched junction nucleotides: 5. This CDR3 contains 16 residues. This CDR3 is CASSQGDRDTQETQYF. CDR3 DNA: TGCGCCAGCAGCCAAGGGGACAGGGATACTCAAGAGACCCAGTACTTC.

The chain recombines TRBV7-8 with TRBJ2-1; D is perhaps TRBD2 (6 bases). CDR1 and CDR2 from the germline V gene are SGHVS and FQNEAQ. This CDR3 region has 15 residues. Trimming removed 1 base at V and 4 bases at J, with 11 bases between. CDR3 sequence (DNA): TGTGCCAGCAGCTTAGACGGGGGTTGGTACAATGAGCAGTTCTTC. Translation gives CASSLDGGWYNEQFF. The variable domain in full, completed from reference TRBV7-8 and TRBJ2-1, reads GAGVSQSPRYKVAKRGQDVALRCDPISGHVSLFWYQQALGQGPEFLTYFQNEAQLDKSGLPSDRFFAERPEGSVSTLKIQRTQQEDSAVYLCASSLDGGWYNEQFFGPGTRLTVL.

The V and J genes are TRBV9 and TRBJ2-7, with 14 positions matching TRBD2. There are 17 residues in the CDR3. Looked up from germline, CDR1 is SGDLS and CDR2 is YYNGEE. J gave up 2 bases and V 3 bases, and 7 bases lay outside the gene matches. The CDR3 bases are TGTGCCAGCAGCGGAAACGGGACTAGCGGGGGTCCCTACGAGCAGTACTTC. It yields the protein CASSGNGTSGGPYEQYF.

This sequence joins TRBV9 and TRBJ2-4; a weak D match, TRBD2 (6 bases). The CDR3 loop spans 16 amino acids. Trimming left V 2 bases short and J 7 bases short, with 19 bases between. The germline gives CDR1 SGDLS, CDR2 YYNGEE. CDR3 in amino acids: CASSVGLQYGGNIQYF. The CDR3 DNA reads as TGTGCCAGCAGCGTTGGATTACAGTATGGGGGGAACATTCAGTACTTC.